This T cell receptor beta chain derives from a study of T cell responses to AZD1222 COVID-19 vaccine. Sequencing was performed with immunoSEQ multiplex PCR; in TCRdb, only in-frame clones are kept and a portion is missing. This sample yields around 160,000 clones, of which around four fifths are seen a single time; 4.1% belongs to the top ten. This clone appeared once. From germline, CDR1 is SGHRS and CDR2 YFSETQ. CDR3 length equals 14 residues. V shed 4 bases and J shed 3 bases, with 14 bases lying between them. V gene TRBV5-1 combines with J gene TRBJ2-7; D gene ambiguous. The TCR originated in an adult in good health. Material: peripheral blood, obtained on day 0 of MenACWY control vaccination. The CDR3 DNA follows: TGCGCCAGCAGCCCACAAGTAGCTCTCTACGAGCAGTACTTC. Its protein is CASSPQVALYEQYF.